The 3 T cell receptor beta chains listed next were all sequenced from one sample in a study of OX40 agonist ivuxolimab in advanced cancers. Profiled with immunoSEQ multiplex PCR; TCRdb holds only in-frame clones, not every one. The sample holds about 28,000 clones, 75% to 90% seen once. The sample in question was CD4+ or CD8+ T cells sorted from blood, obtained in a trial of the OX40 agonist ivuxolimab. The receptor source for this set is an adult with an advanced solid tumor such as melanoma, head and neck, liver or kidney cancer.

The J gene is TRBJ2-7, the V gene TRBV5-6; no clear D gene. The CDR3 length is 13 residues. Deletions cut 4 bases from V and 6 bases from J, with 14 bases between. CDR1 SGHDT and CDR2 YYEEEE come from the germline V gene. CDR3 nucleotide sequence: TGTGCCAGCAGCATGGAGTTTGGCCCCGAGCAGTACTTC. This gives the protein CASSMEFGPEQYF. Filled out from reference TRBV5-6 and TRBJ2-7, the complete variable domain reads DAGVTQSPTHLIKTRGQQVTLRCSPKSGHDTVSWYQQALGQGPQFIFQYYEEEERQRGNFPDRFSGHQFPNYSSELNVNALLLGDSALYLCASSMEFGPEQYFGPGTRLTVT.

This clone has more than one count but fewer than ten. The chain's CDR3 is CASSQGTSGRLAGELFF. CDR3 DNA: TGTGCCAGCAGCCAAGGGACTAGCGGGAGATTGGCCGGGGAGCTGTTTTTT. The chain has TRBV7-9 and TRBJ2-2; TRBD2 matches at 14 bases. V was clipped by 5 bases and J by 6 bases; unmatched bases: 8. CDR1 and CDR2 from the germline V gene are SEHNR and FQNEAQ (reference sequence). This CDR3 comprises 17 residues.

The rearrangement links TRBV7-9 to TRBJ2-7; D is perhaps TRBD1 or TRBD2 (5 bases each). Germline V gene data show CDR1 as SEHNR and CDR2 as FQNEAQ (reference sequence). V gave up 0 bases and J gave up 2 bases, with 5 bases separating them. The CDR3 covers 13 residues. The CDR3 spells CASSLAGAYEQYF. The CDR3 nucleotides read TGTGCCAGCAGCTTAGCGGGGGCCTACGAGCAGTACTTC.